This T cell receptor (beta chain) was observed in a study of beta chain features in type 1 diabetes. Naive, central memory, regulatory and stem cell-like memory cells within the CD4+ compartment were sorted using CD45RO/CCR7/CD25/CD127/CD95/CD27. The entirety of the isolated RNA underwent reverse transcription, so expressed TCRB transcripts were sequenced. The protocol was immunoSEQ multiplex PCR, while the TCRdb copy is restricted to in-frame clones and leaves out a portion. The sample carries about 350,000 clones, 20% recorded once. This CDR3 has 16 amino acids. Germline assignment: CDR1 SGDLS and CDR2 YYNGEE. V dropped 0 bases and J dropped 5; count of bases not matched to a gene: 6. This clone was detected only a few times.

This TCR came from a woman under 30 in good health. The rearrangement uses TRBV9 and TRBJ2-1; 9 nucleotides line up with TRBD2. The sequenced material came from naive CD4+ T cells from blood. This CDR3 reads CASSVDSGGRDNEQFF. CDR3 bases: TGTGCCAGCAGCGTAGATAGTGGCGGGAGGGACAATGAGCAGTTCTTC.